This TCR beta chain was sequenced for a study of blood T cell repertoires in COVID-19. With 4 bases removed from V and 2 bases from J, the gap between germline ends came to 11 bases. Germline V gene data show CDR1 as MNHNY and CDR2 as SVGAGI (reference sequence). CDR3 length equals 14 residues. The repertoire was sequenced with immunoSEQ multiplex PCR; TCRdb's copy has only in-frame clones and lacks some. This sample has 75,000 to 90,000 clones, with 75% to 90% found just once. The specimen was peripheral blood. The chain couples TRBV6-6 to TRBJ1-1, with D perhaps matching TRBD1 (6 bases). This clonotype was obtained from a human donor in a cohort sampled during active COVID-19. The CDR3 spells CASSLSGENTEAFF. Written as DNA, the CDR3 is TGTGCCAGCAGTTTGTCAGGGGAAAACACTGAAGCTTTCTTT.